This T cell receptor beta chain came from a study of STAT5B mutations in CD4+ large granular lymphocyte leukemia. Sequenced by immunoSEQ multiplex PCR; TCRdb stores in-frame clones only, minus some. The data hold 20,000 or so clones, with over 70% observed a single time. Germline values: CDR1 SEHNR, CDR2 FQNEAQ (reference sequence). This CDR3 is built from 15 residues. Trimming took 5 bases from V and 3 from J, leaving 17 bases between them. The sequence derives from a human donor in good health. The sample comprised CD4+ T cells from blood buffy coats. V gene TRBV7-9 combines with J gene TRBJ2-7, with D possibly matching TRBD1 (5 bases). The CDR3 bases are TGTGCCAGCAGCCCCGGTGGGGCAGTGGACTACGAGCAGTACTTC. It specifies CASSPGGAVDYEQYF.